This T cell receptor (beta chain) was found in a study of blood T cells in healthy people across ages. The V end was cut by 10 bases, the J end by 1 base, with 10 bases between. CDR1 MDHEN and CDR2 SYDVKM come from the germline V gene. The CDR3 runs to 12 residues. A second roughly 6 to 12 cycle PCR used barcoded and J-beta primers. TCRdb redid the calling of the 5' RACE reads with MiXCR, one entry per CDR3 protein. Found here are 780,000 or so distinct CDR3 sequences, roughly three fifths of them singletons; the top ten hold approximately 24%. The rearrangement uses TRBV28 and TRBJ1-1; weak D call: TRBD1 (5 bases). Source material: blood. The origin of this receptor is a middle-aged man in good health. In DNA, the CDR3 is TGTGCCATCGGGACCTCGAACACTGAAGCTTTCTTT. It yields the protein CAIGTSNTEAFF.